The next 15 T cell receptor beta chains were all read from a single sample in a study of cytomegalovirus exposure and HLA in healthy donors. PCR used 60 Vbeta primers and 13 Jbeta primers. Some clones are missing from TCRdb's copy, which holds only in-frame ones; the method was immunoSEQ multiplex PCR. The sample shows 100,000 to 140,000 clones, about 74% of them seen only once. The sequenced sample consisted of PBMCs. Receptors were obtained from a woman between 40 and 50 years old in good health and CMV-seropositive.

CDR3 DNA sequence: TGCAGCGTTGCCCTATCTTGGTTTGGAAACACCATATATTTT. Translation gives CSVALSWFGNTIYF. This rearrangement joins TRBV29-1 to TRBJ1-3; D uncertain. V was clipped by 4 bases and J by 3 bases, with 13 bases between them. The CDR3 spans 14 residues. Germline V gene data show CDR1 as SQVTM and CDR2 as ANQGSEA.

The chain has TRBV7-8 and TRBJ1-4; D unresolved. Trimming cost V 2 bases and J 2 bases, with 9 bases left between them. The CDR3 has 15 residues. CDR1 and CDR2 (germline): SGHVS, FQNEAQ. Here the CDR3 reads CASSLFSWTNEKLFF. The CDR3 nucleotides read TGTGCCAGCAGCTTATTTAGCTGGACTAATGAAAAACTGTTTTTT.

J is TRBJ1-6 and V is TRBV5-5, with TRBD1 matching over 9 bases. Trimming took 0 bases from V and 14 from J; bases not matched to a gene: 6. In germline, CDR1 is SGHKS, CDR2 YYEKEE (reference sequence). This CDR3 contains 14 residues. In DNA form, the CDR3 reads TGTGCCAGCAGCTTGGCGGGACAGGGTGAAGCCCTCCACTTT. It is translated as CASSLAGQGEALHF.

The chain employs TRBV5-6 and TRBJ1-1; 10 bases align to TRBD1. Germline CDR1 reads SGHDT; CDR2 reads YYEEEE. The CDR3 extends over 15 amino acids. The J segment lost 3 bases and the V segment lost 4 bases, leaving 6 bases of the junction unmatched. The CDR3 sequence is CASSPRQGAYTEAFF. The CDR3 DNA sequence: TGTGCCAGCAGCCCACGACAGGGGGCTTACACTGAAGCTTTCTTT. The entire variable domain, with the rest obtained from reference TRBV5-6 and TRBJ1-1, is as follows: DAGVTQSPTHLIKTRGQQVTLRCSPKSGHDTVSWYQQALGQGPQFIFQYYEEEERQRGNFPDRFSGHQFPNYSSELNVNALLLGDSALYLCASSPRQGAYTEAFFGQGTRLTVV.

As DNA, the CDR3 is TGTGCCAGCAGCCCGAAAATGGGCACTAATGAAAAACTGTTTTTT. Translation: CASSPKMGTNEKLFF. This rearrangement joins TRBV7-3 to TRBJ1-4, with D unresolved. CDR3 size: 15 residues. Trimming removed 5 bases at V and 2 bases at J, with 12 bases between. Germline V gene lookup returns CDR1 SGHTA and CDR2 FQGTGA.

V usage is TRBV14 and J usage is TRBJ2-3; TRBD2 matches at 7 bases. The CDR3 has 13 residues. V lost 2 bases to trimming and J lost 9 bases; unmatched junction nucleotides: 5. Germline CDR1 and CDR2: SGHDN and FVKESK. CDR3 protein: CASSQSGATTQYF. As DNA, the CDR3 is TGTGCCAGCAGCCAAAGCGGGGCGACCACGCAGTATTTT.

There are a few counts of this clone. The chain joins TRBV4-2 to TRBJ1-4, with a possible D match to TRBD1 (6 bases). Germline V gene data show CDR1 as LGHNA and CDR2 as YNFKEQ. The CDR3 runs to 14 residues. V gave up 6 bases and J gave up 4 bases, with 12 bases separating them. CDR3 region: CASRQQGHNEKLFF. As DNA, the CDR3 is TGTGCCAGCAGGCAACAGGGACATAATGAAAAACTGTTTTTT.

This chain joins TRBV20-1 and TRBJ1-1; tentatively, D is TRBD1 (6 bases). Germline V gene sequence: CDR1 DFQATT, CDR2 SNEGSKA (reference sequence). V was clipped by 5 bases and J by 8 bases, with 12 bases between them. The CDR3 runs 11 residues. The DNA for the CDR3 is TGCAGTGCTGTGCGGGGGCCGGAAGCTTTCTTT. This encodes CSAVRGPEAFF.

Only one count was recorded for this clone. The CDR3 nucleotides read TGCAGCGTAGAGCGGGGGCGGGAGACCCAGTACTTC. It specifies CSVERGRETQYF. The V call is TRBV29-1, the J call TRBJ2-5, with 8 bases matching TRBD2. The CDR3 totals 12 residues. Germline V gene sequence: CDR1 SQVTM, CDR2 ANQGSEA. Trimming removed 6 bases from V and 5 bases from J; junction bases left unmatched: 5.

This clone was seen just once. J is TRBJ1-1 and V is TRBV5-1; D is unclear. The V gene's germline CDR1 is SGHRS and CDR2 YFSETQ. Deletions cut 0 bases from V and 2 bases from J, with 8 bases between. The CDR3 has 14 amino acids. The CDR3 loop reads CASSLEQLNTEAFF. CDR3 nucleotide sequence: TGCGCCAGCAGCTTGGAACAGTTAAACACTGAAGCTTTCTTT.

The chain carries TRBV9 and TRBJ1-3, with D unclear. Trimming shortened V by 4 bases and J by 0 bases, and 8 bases separated the two germline ends. The CDR3 length is 14 residues. Per the germline V gene, CDR1 is SGDLS and CDR2 is YYNGEE. The CDR3 region has the DNA TGTGCCAGCAGCCCTGGGAGCTCTGGAAACACCATATATTTT. It yields the protein CASSPGSSGNTIYF.

V is TRBV6-1 and J is TRBJ1-4; D is possibly TRBD1 (6 bases). Germline V gene sequence: CDR1 MNHNS, CDR2 SASEGT. Trimming cost V 6 bases and J 8 bases, with 16 bases left between them. This CDR3 contains 14 residues. CDR3 bases: TGTGCCAGCAGGAACACAGGGTCTAGGGAAAAACTGTTTTTT. The encoded protein is CASRNTGSREKLFF.

The chain recombines TRBV7-9 with TRBJ2-5; D gene unclear. Germline V lookup: CDR1 SEHNR, CDR2 FQNEAQ (reference sequence). This CDR3 spans 14 amino acids. Trimming shortened V by 1 base and J by 3 bases, and 9 bases separated the two germline ends. This CDR3 is CASSLVPRKETQYF. The CDR3 DNA follows: TGTGCCAGCAGCTTAGTCCCCAGGAAAGAGACCCAGTACTTC.

The V call is TRBV30, the J call TRBJ1-6; 8 bases fit TRBD1. Trimming took 8 bases from V and 2 from J; bases not matched to a gene: 8. The germline gives CDR1 GTSNPN, CDR2 SVGIG (reference sequence). The length of the CDR3 is 15 residues. CDR3 in DNA: TGTGCCGGCGGACAGGGAGGGACCTATAATTCACCCCTCCACTTT. Translation: CAGGQGGTYNSPLHF.

This clone was seen only a few times. V gene TRBV7-9 combines with J gene TRBJ1-4; the match to TRBD1 covers 7 bases. Germline lookup yields CDR1 SEHNR and CDR2 FQNEAQ (reference sequence). The CDR3 loop spans 14 amino acids. Trimming removed 7 bases from V and 7 bases from J; junction bases left unmatched: 9. The chain's CDR3 is CASNLQGSGEKLFF. CDR3 DNA: TGTGCCAGCAACCTACAGGGGTCAGGTGAAAAACTGTTTTTT.